The source of this TCR beta chain is a study of cytomegalovirus exposure and HLA in healthy donors. Study in general: Researchers found that approximately 77% of over 350 genotyped donors fell within the Caucasian-associated ancestry cluster.

Study observations and caveats: In a later analysis, compared with equally common non-associated chains, HLA-associated beta chains were more expanded.

Amplification used 60 Vbeta primers and 13 Jbeta primers. How the authors handled the data: An analysis that came later counted roughly 87 million unique TCR beta chains, approximately 10 million shared. TCRdb keeps only in-frame clones here, not all; method: immunoSEQ multiplex PCR. The V and J calls and clone size are taken from that table; D and trimming were inferred from the DNA. The sample holds 110,000 to 150,000 clones, 68% seen once. Details on this clone: Antigen unknown.

Losses at the gene ends were 0 bases for V and 2 bases for J; bases not matched to a gene: 6. The germline V gene encodes CDR1 SGHNT and CDR2 YYREEE (reference sequence). The CDR3 has 16 residues. Input material: PBMCs. The receptor comes from a man aged 60 to 75 in good health and CMV-seronegative. This chain uses TRBV5-4 with TRBJ2-7, with 9 bases that match TRBD2. The chain's CDR3 is CASSLAGGRDPYEQYF. The CDR3 nucleotides are TGTGCCAGCAGCTTGGCCGGCGGGAGGGACCCCTACGAGCAGTACTTC.